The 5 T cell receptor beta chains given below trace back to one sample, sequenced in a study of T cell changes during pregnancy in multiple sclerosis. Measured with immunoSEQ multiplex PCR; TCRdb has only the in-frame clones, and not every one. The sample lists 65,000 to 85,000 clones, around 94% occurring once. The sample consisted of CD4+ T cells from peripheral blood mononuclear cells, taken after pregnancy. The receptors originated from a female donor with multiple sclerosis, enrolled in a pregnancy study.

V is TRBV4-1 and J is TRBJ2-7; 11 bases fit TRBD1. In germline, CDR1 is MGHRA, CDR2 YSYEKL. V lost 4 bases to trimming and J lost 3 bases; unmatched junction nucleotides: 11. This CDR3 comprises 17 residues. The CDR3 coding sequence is TGCGCCAGCAGCCCAACAGTTAGGACAGGGGGCAACTACGAGCAGTACTTC. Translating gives CASSPTVRTGGNYEQYF.

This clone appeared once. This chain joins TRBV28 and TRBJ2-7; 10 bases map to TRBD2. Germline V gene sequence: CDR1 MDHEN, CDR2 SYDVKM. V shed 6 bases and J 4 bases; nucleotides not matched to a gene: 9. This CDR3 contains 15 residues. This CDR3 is CASRGTGTSVYEQYF. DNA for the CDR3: TGTGCCAGCAGGGGGACCGGGACTAGCGTGTACGAGCAGTACTTC.

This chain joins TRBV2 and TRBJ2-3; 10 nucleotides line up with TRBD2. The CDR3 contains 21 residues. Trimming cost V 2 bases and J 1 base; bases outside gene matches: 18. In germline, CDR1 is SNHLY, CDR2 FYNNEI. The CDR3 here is CASSERGLAGVLPKGTDTQYF. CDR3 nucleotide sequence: TGTGCCAGCAGTGAAAGGGGGCTAGCGGGAGTCTTACCAAAAGGCACAGATACGCAGTATTTT.

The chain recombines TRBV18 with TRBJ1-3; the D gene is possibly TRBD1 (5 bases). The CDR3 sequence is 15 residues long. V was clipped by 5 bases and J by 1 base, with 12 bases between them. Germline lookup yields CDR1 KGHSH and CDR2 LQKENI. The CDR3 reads CASSTLSGSGNTIYF. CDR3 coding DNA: TGTGCCAGCTCAACCCTCTCAGGGTCTGGAAACACCATATATTTT.

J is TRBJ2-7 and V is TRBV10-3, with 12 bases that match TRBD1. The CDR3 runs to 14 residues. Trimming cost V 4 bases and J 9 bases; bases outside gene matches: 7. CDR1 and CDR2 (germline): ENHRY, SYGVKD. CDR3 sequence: CAISAGTGGAGQYF. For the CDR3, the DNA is TGTGCCATCAGTGCAGGGACAGGGGGCGCGGGGCAGTACTTC.